Described below is a single TCR beta chain sequence and its context. The antigen is not known. Primers included in the PCR were 60 Vbeta and 13 Jbeta primers. The table came from immunoSEQ multiplex PCR; TCRdb's copy has only in-frame clones and leaves some out. The data show tens of thousands of clones, with roughly 76% seen just once and around 2% held by the top ten. This sample was taken from a study of cytomegalovirus exposure and HLA in healthy donors. General study points: Cytomegalovirus association was assigned to about 180 TCR beta chains. One variant, a missense change in DCLRE1C, was linked in a later analysis to TCR beta V- and J-gene trimming. Analyzed later, association rates of TCRs varied across HLA loci, with DRB1 most and HLA-C fewest.

Trimming removed 8 bases from V and 2 bases from J; junction bases left unmatched: 5. Germline loops: CDR1 LNHDA, CDR2 SQIVND (reference sequence). CDR3 length equals 13 residues. Sequenced material: PBMCs. This sequence joins TRBV19 and TRBJ2-7, with 8 bases fitting TRBD1. This clonotype was obtained from a woman in her 30s in good health and CMV-seronegative. The CDR3 bases are TGTGCCAGTGGGGCAGGGGGCCCCTACGAGCAGTACTTC. Its translation: CASGAGGPYEQYF.